This entry concerns a single T cell receptor beta chain. The antigen is not known. The length of the CDR3 is 15 residues. Per the germline V gene, CDR1 is GTSNPN and CDR2 is SVGIG (reference sequence). The V gene end was trimmed by 1 base and the J gene end by 2 bases; junction bases not matched to a gene: 8. The data were taken from a study of pediatric ulcerative colitis. Overall study: Ulcerative colitis patients had pancolitis or left-sided colitis, with confirming histology.

The assay was immunoSEQ multiplex PCR, and TCRdb's table has in-frame clones only and misses some. The sample consists of around 68,000 clones, 70% to 80% of them appearing once. Whole-study results and caveats: A couple of patients' blood samples yielded substantially fewer templates.

The sample comprised blood. This receptor was identified in a boy younger than 18 with moderate ulcerative colitis. The chain has TRBV30 and TRBJ2-7, with TRBD2 identical over 7 bases. The CDR3 spells CAWSAPGLGPYEQYF. Written as DNA, the CDR3 is TGTGCCTGGAGTGCCCCCGGACTAGGGCCCTACGAGCAGTACTTC.